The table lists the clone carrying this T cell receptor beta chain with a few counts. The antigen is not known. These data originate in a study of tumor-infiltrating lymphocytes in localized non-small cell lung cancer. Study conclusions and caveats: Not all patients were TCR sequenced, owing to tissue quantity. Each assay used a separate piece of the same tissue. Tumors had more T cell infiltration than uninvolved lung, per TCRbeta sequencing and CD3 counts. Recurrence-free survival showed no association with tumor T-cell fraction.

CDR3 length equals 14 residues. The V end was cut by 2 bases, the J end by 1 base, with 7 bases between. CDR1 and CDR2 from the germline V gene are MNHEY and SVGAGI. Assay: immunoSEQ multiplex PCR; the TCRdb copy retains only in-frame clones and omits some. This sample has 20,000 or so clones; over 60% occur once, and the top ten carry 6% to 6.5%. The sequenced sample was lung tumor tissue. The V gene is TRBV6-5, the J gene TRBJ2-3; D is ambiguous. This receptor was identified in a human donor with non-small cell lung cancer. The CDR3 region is CASSYPGRTDTQYF. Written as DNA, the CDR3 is TGTGCCAGCAGTTACCCGGGCCGCACAGATACGCAGTATTTT.